This TCR beta chain derives from a study of neurological immune-mediated disorders. This clonotype was detected many times. Its antigen is currently unknown. The J segment lost 2 bases and the V segment lost 3 bases, leaving 6 bases of the junction unmatched. This CDR3 spans 15 amino acids. Study results and caveats: The absence of shared CDR3 amino acid sequences among expanded clones across subjects suggests private repertoires in all groups.

Each sequencing run yielded over 190 million TCR-beta sequences from 15-18 subjects. TCRdb re-derived calls from the 5' RACE reads in MiXCR, one entry per CDR3 protein. The sample has 40,000 to 50,000 distinct CDR3 sequences, 2.5% seen once. Material for sequencing was PBMCs. This sequence joins TRBV12-3 or TRBV12-4 and TRBJ2-7; TRBD2 agrees at 8 bases. The receptor comes from a young man with multiple sclerosis. The CDR3 DNA is TGTGCCAGCAGTTTGACGGGAGGGCCGACCTACGAGCAGTACTTC. Its protein product is CASSLTGGPTYEQYF.